This TCR beta chain was identified during a study of blood T cell repertoires in COVID-19. Study overall: The samples span acute and convalescent COVID-19 from the United States, Italy and Spain. In each case, the material was cDNA or gDNA derived from T cells, B-cell-depleted T cells, or PBMCs.

Source study methods: Nucleated cell counts were estimated from reference gene primer amplification. Produced via immunoSEQ multiplex PCR; TCRdb's table is partial and in-frame only. D and trimming were read from the DNA, whereas the V and J calls and clone size are those reported in that table. The sample contains some 200,000 clones, 84% of which appear only once. V was cut by 1 base and J by 1 base, with 11 bases left in between. Germline V CDR1 and CDR2: SGDLS, YYNGEE. This CDR3 contains 16 residues. The chain carries TRBV9 and TRBJ2-2; tentative D call: TRBD2 (5 bases). This receptor was taken from an elderly woman with active or convalescent COVID-19. Specimen: peripheral blood. CDR3 DNA: TGTGCCAGCAGCGTAAGCAGGAGGCAGAACACCGGGGAGCTGTTTTTT. Its protein is CASSVSRRQNTGELFF.